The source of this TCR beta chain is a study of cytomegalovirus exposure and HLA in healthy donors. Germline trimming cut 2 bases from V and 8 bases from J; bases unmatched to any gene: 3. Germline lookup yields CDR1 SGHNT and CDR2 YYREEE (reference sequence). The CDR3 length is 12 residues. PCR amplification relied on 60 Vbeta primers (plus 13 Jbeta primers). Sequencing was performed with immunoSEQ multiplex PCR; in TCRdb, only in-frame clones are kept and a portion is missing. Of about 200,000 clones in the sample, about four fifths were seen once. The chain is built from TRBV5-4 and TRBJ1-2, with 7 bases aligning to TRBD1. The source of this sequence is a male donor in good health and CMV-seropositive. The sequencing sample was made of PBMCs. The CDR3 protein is CASSFDRDGYTF. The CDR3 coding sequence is TGTGCCAGCAGCTTTGACAGGGACGGCTACACCTTC.